These 10 T cell receptor beta chains were all obtained from the same sample, sequenced in a study of vaccination and CD4 T cells after COVID-19. The treatment was: approximately 10-day PBMC culture with coronavirus spike peptide pools or control peptides (ViraFEST assay). At the Johns Hopkins FTIC core, DNA taken from cultured CD4+ T cells was sequenced by way of the Oncomine TCR Beta short-read assay. TCRdb passed the PCR reads through MiXCR, listing each CDR3 protein once. The sample lists nearly 20,000 distinct CDR3 sequences; 40% to 55% were seen once. Their cognate antigens are unknown. The source material was CD4+ T cells from blood, cultured in vitro, sampled after SARS-CoV-2 vaccination. The receptors originated from a human donor who had recovered from COVID-19.

This clonotype was seen more than once but under ten times. This sequence joins TRBV24-1 and TRBJ2-1; 8 bases align to TRBD2. The CDR3 has 16 residues. V shed 4 bases and J 1 base; nucleotides not matched to a gene: 5. Germline CDR1 and CDR2: KGHDR and SFDVKD. The CDR3: CATSDGAGGSYNEQFF. The CDR3, as DNA: TGTGCCACCAGTGACGGCGCGGGAGGTTCCTACAATGAGCAGTTCTTC.

The gene calls are TRBV6-7 and TRBJ2-2, with D possibly TRBD1 on 5 matching bases. TRBV6-7 qualifies as an ORF whose function is uncertain. Deletions cut 7 bases from V and 4 bases from J, with 10 bases between. This CDR3 region has 13 residues. CDR3 bases: TGTGCCAGCACCAGGGCGAGCACCGGGGAGCTGTTTTTT. Protein sequence: CASTRASTGELFF.

The chain links TRBV6-5 to TRBJ1-5, with 10 bases that match TRBD1. Trimming removed 2 bases from V and 11 bases from J; junction bases left unmatched: 18. The CDR3 runs to 18 residues. The germline V gene encodes CDR1 MNHEY and CDR2 SVGAGI. CDR3 nucleotide sequence: TGTGCCAGCAGTTACCCAGCCGGACTGGGACAGGGGACTTCGTCCCAGCATTTT. This translates into CASSYPAGLGQGTSSQHF.

The chain couples TRBV20-1 to TRBJ2-5; D possibly corresponds to TRBD2 (5 bases). With 1 base removed from V and 12 bases from J, the gap between germline ends came to 15 bases. Germline-derived CDR1 and CDR2 are DFQATT and SNEGSKA (reference sequence). This CDR3 region has 12 residues. The chain's CDR3 is CSARVGGDLKYF. The DNA of the CDR3 is TGCAGTGCTAGAGTCGGAGGAGACTTGAAGTACTTC.

The V and J genes are TRBV19 and TRBJ2-2; D is perhaps TRBD1 or TRBD2 (6 bases each). CDR3 length: 17 residues. With 3 bases removed from V and 0 bases from J, the gap between germline ends came to 14 bases. Germline values: CDR1 LNHDA, CDR2 SQIVND (reference sequence). CDR3 nucleotide sequence: TGTGCCAGTAGTATTCGGGGGCAGGGGTCGAACACCGGGGAGCTGTTTTTT. Its protein is CASSIRGQGSNTGELFF.

The sample holds a few counts of this clonotype. This chain joins TRBV6-1 and TRBJ1-5; no clear D gene. The CDR3 totals 14 residues. Germline V gives CDR1 MNHNS, CDR2 SASEGT. The V and J ends lost 3 bases and 4 bases respectively, with 10 bases between them. The CDR3 DNA reads TGTGCCAGCAGTGAGGCGGCGCCTAATCAGCCCCAGCATTTT. It is translated as CASSEAAPNQPQHF.

The rearrangement links TRBV6-5 to TRBJ1-6; D is ambiguous. Germline V CDR1 and CDR2: MNHEY, SVGAGI. This CDR3 is 15 amino acids long. V lost 0 bases and J lost 5, with 8 bases in between. CDR3 in amino acids: CASSYSGPNNSPLHF. The CDR3 coding sequence is TGTGCCAGCAGTTACTCCGGGCCTAATAATTCACCCCTCCACTTT.

The rearrangement links TRBV20-1 to TRBJ1-1, with TRBD1 as a possible D gene (5 bases). Germline V CDR1 and CDR2: DFQATT, SNEGSKA (reference sequence). Trimming pared 1 base from V and 7 bases from J, leaving 10 bases between. This CDR3 comprises 12 residues. CDR3 loop: CSARGTLSEAFF. DNA of the CDR3: TGCAGTGCTAGAGGGACATTGAGTGAAGCTTTCTTT.

This clonotype was detected only a few times. This chain links TRBV2 with TRBJ2-5, with D unresolved. CDR1 SNHLY and CDR2 FYNNEI come from the germline V gene. The CDR3 has 14 amino acids. Trimming cost V 2 bases and J 1 base, with 8 bases left between them. The CDR3 sequence is CASSELAVQETQYF. CDR3 DNA sequence: TGTGCCAGCAGTGAACTGGCAGTCCAAGAGACCCAGTACTTC. The full variable domain, its missing parts supplied by reference TRBV2 and TRBJ2-5, is EPEVTQTPSHQVTQMGQEVILRCVPISNHLYFYWYRQILGQKVEFLVSFYNNEISEKSEIFDDQFSVERPDGSNFTLKIRSTKLEDSAMYFCASSELAVQETQYFGPGTRLLVL.

There are a few counts of this clonotype. The gene calls are TRBV10-3 and TRBJ2-1; D is possibly TRBD1 or TRBD2 (5 bases each). V shed 4 bases and J shed 0 bases, with 10 bases lying between them. The CDR3 contains 15 residues. Germline CDR1 reads ENHRY; CDR2 reads SYGVKD. CDR3 bases: TGTGCCATCAGTGCCGGGACCAGCTCCTACAATGAGCAGTTCTTC. This encodes CAISAGTSSYNEQFF.